This T cell receptor (beta chain) was profiled in a study of CD8 T cells in Susac syndrome. The CDR3 has 14 amino acids. Trimming stripped 4 bases from V and 3 bases from J, with 13 bases between. Germline V gene sequence: CDR1 SNHLY, CDR2 FYNNEI. The RNA input was roughly 0.45 to 1 ug, and it was reverse transcribed with random hexamers. The amplification used immunoSEQ multiplex PCR on TCR beta CDR3; it spanned 54 Vbeta and 13 Jbeta. TCRdb analysed the immunoSEQ multiplex PCR reads with MiXCR anew, one entry per CDR3 protein. The sample has approximately 150,000 distinct CDR3 sequences, less than 95% seen once; the top ten hold 0.075% to 0.09%.

This chain links TRBV2 with TRBJ2-7, with D tentatively TRBD1 (6 bases). The source is a human donor in good health. Sequenced sample: CD4+ T cells from PBMCs. The CDR3 here is CASSGRDTYYEQYF. Here the CDR3 DNA reads TGTGCCAGCAGTGGCCGGGACACATACTACGAGCAGTACTTC.